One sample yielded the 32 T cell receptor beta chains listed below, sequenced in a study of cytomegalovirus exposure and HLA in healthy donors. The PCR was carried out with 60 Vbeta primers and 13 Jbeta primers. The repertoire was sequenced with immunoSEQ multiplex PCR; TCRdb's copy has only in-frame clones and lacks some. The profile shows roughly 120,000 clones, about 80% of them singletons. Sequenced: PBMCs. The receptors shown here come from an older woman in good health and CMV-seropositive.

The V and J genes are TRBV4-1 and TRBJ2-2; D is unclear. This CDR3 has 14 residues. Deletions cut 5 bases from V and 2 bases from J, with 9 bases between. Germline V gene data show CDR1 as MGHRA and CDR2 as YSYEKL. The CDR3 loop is CASSAVINTGELFF. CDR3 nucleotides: TGCGCCAGCAGCGCGGTGATTAACACCGGGGAGCTGTTTTTT.

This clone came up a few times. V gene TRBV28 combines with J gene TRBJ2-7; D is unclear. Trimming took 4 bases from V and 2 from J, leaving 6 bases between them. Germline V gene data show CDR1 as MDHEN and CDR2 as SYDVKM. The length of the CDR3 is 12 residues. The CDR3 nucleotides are TGTGCCAGCAGTTCAATCACCTACGAGCAGTACTTC. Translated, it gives CASSSITYEQYF.

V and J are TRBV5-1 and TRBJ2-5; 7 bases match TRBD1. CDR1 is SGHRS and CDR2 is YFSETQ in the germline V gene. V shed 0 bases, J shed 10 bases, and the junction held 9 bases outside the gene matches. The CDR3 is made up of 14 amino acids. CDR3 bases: TGCGCCAGCAGCTTGGGAGGGGGCGCGGTGGTCCAGTACTTC. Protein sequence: CASSLGGGAVVQYF.

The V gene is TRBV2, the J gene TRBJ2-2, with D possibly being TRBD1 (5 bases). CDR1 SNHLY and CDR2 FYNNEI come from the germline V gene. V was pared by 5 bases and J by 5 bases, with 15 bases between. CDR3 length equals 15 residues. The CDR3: CASSYDSMATGELFF. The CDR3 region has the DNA TGTGCCAGCAGTTACGACAGCATGGCGACCGGGGAGCTGTTTTTT.

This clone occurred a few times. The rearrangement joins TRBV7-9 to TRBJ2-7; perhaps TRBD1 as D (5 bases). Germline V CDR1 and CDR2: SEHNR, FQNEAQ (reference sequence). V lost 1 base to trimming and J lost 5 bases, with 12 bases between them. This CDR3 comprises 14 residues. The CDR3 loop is CASSLEGVDDEQYF. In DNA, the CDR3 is TGTGCCAGCAGCTTAGAAGGGGTGGACGACGAGCAGTACTTC.

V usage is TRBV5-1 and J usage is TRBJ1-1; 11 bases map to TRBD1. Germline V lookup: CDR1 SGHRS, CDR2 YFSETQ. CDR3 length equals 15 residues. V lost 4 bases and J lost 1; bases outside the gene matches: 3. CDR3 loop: CASSGQGAGNTEAFF. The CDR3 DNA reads TGCGCCAGCAGCGGACAGGGGGCGGGGAACACTGAAGCTTTCTTT.

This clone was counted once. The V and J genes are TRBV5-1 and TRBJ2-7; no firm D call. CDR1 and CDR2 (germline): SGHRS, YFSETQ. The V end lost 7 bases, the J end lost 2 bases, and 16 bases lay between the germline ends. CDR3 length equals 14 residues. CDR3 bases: TGCGCCAGCCGGCCCGGCTCCCAGGCCTACGAGCAGTACTTC. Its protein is CASRPGSQAYEQYF.

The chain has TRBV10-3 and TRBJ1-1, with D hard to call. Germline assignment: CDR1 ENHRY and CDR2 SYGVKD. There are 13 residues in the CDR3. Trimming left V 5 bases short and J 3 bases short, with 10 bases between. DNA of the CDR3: TGTGCCATCAGTCCCCGCCCAGACACTGAAGCTTTCTTT. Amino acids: CAISPRPDTEAFF.

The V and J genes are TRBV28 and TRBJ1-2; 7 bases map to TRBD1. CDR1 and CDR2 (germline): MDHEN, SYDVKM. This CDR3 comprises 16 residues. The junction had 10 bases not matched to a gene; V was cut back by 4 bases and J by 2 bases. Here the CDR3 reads CASSSYWTGENYGYTF. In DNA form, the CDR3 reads TGTGCCAGCAGTTCCTATTGGACAGGCGAAAACTATGGCTACACCTTC.

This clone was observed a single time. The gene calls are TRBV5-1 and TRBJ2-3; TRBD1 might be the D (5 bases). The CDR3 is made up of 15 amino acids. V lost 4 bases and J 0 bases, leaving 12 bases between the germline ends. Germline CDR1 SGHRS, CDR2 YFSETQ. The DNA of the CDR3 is TGCGCCAGCAGCATTAGGACACACAGCACAGATACGCAGTATTTT. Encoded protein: CASSIRTHSTDTQYF.

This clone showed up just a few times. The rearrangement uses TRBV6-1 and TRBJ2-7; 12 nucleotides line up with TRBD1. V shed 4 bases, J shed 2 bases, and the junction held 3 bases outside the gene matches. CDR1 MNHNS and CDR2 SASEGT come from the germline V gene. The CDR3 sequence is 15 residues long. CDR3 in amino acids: CASSAGQGAAYEQYF. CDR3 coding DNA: TGTGCCAGCAGTGCGGGACAGGGGGCTGCCTACGAGCAGTACTTC.

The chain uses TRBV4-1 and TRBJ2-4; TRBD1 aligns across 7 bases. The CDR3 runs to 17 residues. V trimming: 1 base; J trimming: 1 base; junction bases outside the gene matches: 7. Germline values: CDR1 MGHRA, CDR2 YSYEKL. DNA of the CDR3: TGCGCCAGCAGCCAAGGGAAACAGGGGTTGGCCAAAAACATTCAGTACTTC. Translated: CASSQGKQGLAKNIQYF.

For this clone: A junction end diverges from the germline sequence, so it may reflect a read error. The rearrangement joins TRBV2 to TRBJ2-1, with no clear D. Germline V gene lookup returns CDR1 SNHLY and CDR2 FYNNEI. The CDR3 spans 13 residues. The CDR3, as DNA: TGTGCCAGCAGTCAAGCAACTTGGTATGAGCAGTTCTTC. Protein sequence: CASSQATWYEQFF.

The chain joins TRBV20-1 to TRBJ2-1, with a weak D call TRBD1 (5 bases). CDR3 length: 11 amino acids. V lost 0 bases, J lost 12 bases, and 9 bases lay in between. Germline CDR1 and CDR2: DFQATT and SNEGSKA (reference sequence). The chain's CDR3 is CSAREDSGQFF. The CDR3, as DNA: TGCAGTGCTAGAGAAGACAGTGGGCAGTTCTTC.

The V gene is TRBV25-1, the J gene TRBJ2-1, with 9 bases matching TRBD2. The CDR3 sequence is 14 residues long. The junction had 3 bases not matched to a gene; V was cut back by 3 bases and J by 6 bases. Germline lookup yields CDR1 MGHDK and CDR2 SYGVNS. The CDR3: CASSDSLAGNEQFF. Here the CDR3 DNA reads TGTGCCAGCAGTGATTCACTAGCGGGCAATGAGCAGTTCTTC.

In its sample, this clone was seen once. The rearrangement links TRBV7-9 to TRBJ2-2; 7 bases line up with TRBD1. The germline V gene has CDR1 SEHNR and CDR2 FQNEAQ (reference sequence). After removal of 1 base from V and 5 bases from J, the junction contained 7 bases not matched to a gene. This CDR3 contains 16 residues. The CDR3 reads CASSLEPGGLTGELFF. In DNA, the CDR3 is TGTGCCAGCAGCTTAGAGCCAGGGGGTTTAACCGGGGAGCTGTTTTTT.

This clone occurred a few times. CDR3 DNA sequence: TGCAGCGTTGAAGGCGGAACAGGGTCGACTGAAGCTTTCTTT. It codes for CSVEGGTGSTEAFF. The rearrangement links TRBV29-1 to TRBJ1-1; D might be TRBD1 (6 bases). Germline CDR1 reads SQVTM; CDR2 reads ANQGSEA. This CDR3 spans 14 amino acids. Trimming left V 1 base short and J 5 bases short, with 14 bases between.

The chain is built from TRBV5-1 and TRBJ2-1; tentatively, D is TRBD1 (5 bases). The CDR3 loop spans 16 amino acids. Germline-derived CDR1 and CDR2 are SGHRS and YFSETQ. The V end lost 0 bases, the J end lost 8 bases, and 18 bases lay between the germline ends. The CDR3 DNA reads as TGCGCCAGCAGCTTGGAACCGGCAGGGTGGTCCGATGAGCAGTTCTTC. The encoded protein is CASSLEPAGWSDEQFF.

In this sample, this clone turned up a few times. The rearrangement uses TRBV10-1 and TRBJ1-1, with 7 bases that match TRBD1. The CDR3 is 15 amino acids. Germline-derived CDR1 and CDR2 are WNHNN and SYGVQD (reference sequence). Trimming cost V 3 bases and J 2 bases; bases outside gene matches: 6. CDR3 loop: CASSDPGTANTEAFF. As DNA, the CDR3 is TGCGCCAGCAGTGACCCTGGGACAGCCAACACTGAAGCTTTCTTT.

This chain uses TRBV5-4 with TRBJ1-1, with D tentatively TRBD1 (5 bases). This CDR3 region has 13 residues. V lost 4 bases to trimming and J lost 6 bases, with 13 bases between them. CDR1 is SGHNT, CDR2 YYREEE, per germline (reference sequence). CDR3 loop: CASSQGGFSEAFF. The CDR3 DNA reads TGTGCCAGCAGCCAGGGAGGTTTTTCTGAAGCTTTCTTT. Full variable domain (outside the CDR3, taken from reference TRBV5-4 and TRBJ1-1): ETGVTQSPTHLIKTRGQQVTLRCSSQSGHNTVSWYQQALGQGPQFIFQYYREEENGRGNFPPRFSGLQFPNYSSELNVNALELDDSALYLCASSQGGFSEAFFGQGTRLTVV.

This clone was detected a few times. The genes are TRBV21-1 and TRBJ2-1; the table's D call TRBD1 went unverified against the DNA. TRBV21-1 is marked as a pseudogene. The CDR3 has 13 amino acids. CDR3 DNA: TGTGCCAGCAGTCCCCAGGGGAACAATGAGCAGTTCTTC. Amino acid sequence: CASSPQGNNEQFF.

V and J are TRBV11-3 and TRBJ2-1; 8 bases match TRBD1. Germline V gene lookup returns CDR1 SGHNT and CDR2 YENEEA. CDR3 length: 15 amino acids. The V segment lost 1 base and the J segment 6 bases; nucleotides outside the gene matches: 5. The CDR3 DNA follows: TGTGCCAGCAGCTTAGGAGGGACAGGAACCAATGAGCAGTTCTTC. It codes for CASSLGGTGTNEQFF.

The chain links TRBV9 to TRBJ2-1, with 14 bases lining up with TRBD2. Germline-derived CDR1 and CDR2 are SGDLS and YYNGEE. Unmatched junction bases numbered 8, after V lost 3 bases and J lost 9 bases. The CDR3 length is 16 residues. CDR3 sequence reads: CASSARGTSGSGEQFF. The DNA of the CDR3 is TGTGCCAGCAGCGCACGTGGGACTAGCGGGAGTGGTGAGCAGTTCTTC. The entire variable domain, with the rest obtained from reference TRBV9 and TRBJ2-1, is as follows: DSGVTQTPKHLITATGQRVTLRCSPRSGDLSVYWYQQSLDQGLQFLIQYYNGEERAKGNILERFSAQQFPDLHSELNLSSLELGDSALYFCASSARGTSGSGEQFFGPGTRLTVL.

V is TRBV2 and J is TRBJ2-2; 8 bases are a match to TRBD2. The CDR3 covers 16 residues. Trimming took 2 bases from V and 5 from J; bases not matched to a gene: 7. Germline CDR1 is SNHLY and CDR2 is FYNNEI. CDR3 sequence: CASSEYQVAGTGELFF. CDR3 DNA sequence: TGTGCCAGCAGTGAATATCAGGTAGCGGGAACCGGGGAGCTGTTTTTT.

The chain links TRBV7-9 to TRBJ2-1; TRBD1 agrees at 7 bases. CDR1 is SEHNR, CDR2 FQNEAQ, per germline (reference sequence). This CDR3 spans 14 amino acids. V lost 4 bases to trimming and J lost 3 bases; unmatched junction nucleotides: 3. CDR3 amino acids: CASSSRDSYNEQFF. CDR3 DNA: TGTGCCAGCAGCTCCCGGGACAGCTACAATGAGCAGTTCTTC.

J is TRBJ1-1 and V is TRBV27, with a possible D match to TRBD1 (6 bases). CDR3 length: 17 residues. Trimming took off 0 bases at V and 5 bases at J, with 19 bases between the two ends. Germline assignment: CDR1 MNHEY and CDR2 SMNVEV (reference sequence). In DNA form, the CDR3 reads TGTGCCAGCAGTTTATCCGTTGGGGGCCCAGGAAGGACTGAAGCTTTCTTT. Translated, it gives CASSLSVGGPGRTEAFF.

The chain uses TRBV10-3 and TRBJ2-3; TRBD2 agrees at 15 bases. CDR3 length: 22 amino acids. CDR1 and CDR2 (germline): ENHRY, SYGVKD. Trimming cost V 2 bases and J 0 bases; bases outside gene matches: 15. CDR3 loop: CAISEPPPGLAGGGGSTDTQYF. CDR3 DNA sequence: TGTGCCATCAGTGAGCCCCCCCCGGGACTAGCGGGAGGAGGGGGAAGCACAGATACGCAGTATTTT.

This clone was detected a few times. CDR3 DNA: TGTGCCAGCAGCCTTACAGATAGCAATCAGCCCCAGCATTTT. It translates to CASSLTDSNQPQHF. The genes are TRBV4-2 and TRBJ1-5; unclear D gene. With 4 bases removed from V and 0 bases from J, the gap between germline ends came to 7 bases. CDR3 length: 14 amino acids. Germline V gene sequence: CDR1 LGHNA, CDR2 YNFKEQ.

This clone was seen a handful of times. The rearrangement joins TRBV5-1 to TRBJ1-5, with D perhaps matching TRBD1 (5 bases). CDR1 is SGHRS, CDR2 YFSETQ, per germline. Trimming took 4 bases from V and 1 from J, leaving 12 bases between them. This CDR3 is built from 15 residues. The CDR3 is CASSPGGTSNQPQHF. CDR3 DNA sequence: TGCGCCAGCAGCCCCGGGGGAACGAGCAATCAGCCCCAGCATTTT.

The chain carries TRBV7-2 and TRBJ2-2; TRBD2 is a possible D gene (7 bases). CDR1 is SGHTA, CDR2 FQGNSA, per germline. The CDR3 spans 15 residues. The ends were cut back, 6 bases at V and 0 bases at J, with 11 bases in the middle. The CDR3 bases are TGTGCCAGCAGGGGGGCGGGAGCGAACACCGGGGAGCTGTTTTTT. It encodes CASRGAGANTGELFF.

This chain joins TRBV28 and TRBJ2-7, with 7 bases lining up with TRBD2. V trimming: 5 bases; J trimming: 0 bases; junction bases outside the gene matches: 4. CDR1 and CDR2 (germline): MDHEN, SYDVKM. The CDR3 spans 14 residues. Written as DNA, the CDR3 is TGTGCCAGCAGTCCTGGGGGGGACTCCTACGAGCAGTACTTC. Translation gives CASSPGGDSYEQYF.

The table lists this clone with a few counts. CDR3 nucleotides: TGTGCCAGCAGTGAAGACACGAACTATGGCTACACCTTC. This gives the protein CASSEDTNYGYTF. This chain joins TRBV6-1 and TRBJ1-2; D gene unclear. The CDR3 totals 13 residues. From germline, CDR1 is MNHNS and CDR2 SASEGT. Trimming removed 1 base at V and 2 bases at J, with 5 bases between.